These T cell receptor beta chains were read from a single sample in a study of cytomegalovirus exposure and HLA in healthy donors. Clones were read by immunoSEQ multiplex PCR, and TCRdb kept only the in-frame ones, dropping some. The sample consists of around 220,000 clones, 75% to 80% of them appearing once. The source material was PBMCs. The receptors were sampled from a man in his late teens or twenties in good health and CMV-seronegative. CDR3s include the opening cysteine and the closing phenylalanine or tryptophan. Fields, in order: V gene, J gene, D gene, clone size, CDR3 protein, CDR3 DNA. A D gene is named only where the DNA matches it firmly. Size is omitted from some rows. Given values are once, few, many or a class for expanded clones.

>TRBV27|TRBJ2-2|TRBD1|-
CASRRDRINTGELFF
TGTGCCAGCAGACGGGACAGGATCAACACCGGGGAGCTGTTTTTT
>TRBV5-4|TRBJ2-3|TRBD1|-
CASSRDRGHTDTQYF
TGTGCCAGCAGCCGGGACAGGGGGCACACAGATACGCAGTATTTT
>TRBV29-1|TRBJ2-1|TRBD2|-
CSVELGLAGKSLSYNEQFF
TGCAGCGTTGAATTGGGACTAGCGGGAAAGTCCCTCTCCTACAATGAGCAGTTCTTC
>TRBV28|TRBJ2-7|TRBD2|-
CASSLRTSYEQYF
TGTGCCAGCAGTTTGCGGACTAGCTACGAGCAGTACTTC
>TRBV4-3|TRBJ1-2|-|few
CASSQDGGDYGYTF
TGCGCCAGCAGCCAAGATGGAGGGGACTATGGCTACACCTTC
>TRBV4-1|TRBJ2-5|TRBD2|few
CASSQEGAGEGTQYF
TGCGCCAGCAGCCAAGAGGGAGCCGGGGAGGGAACCCAGTACTTC
>TRBV10-3|TRBJ1-2|-|-
CAISEPTGLTNYGYTF
TGTGCCATCAGTGAGCCGACAGGATTGACTAACTATGGCTACACCTTC
>TRBV11-1|TRBJ1-2|-|once
CASSLEGGYGYTF
TGTGCCAGCAGCTTAGAGGGAGGCTATGGCTACACCTTC
>TRBV30|TRBJ1-2|-|-
CAWTQGGSWAFF
TGTGCCTGGACCCAGGGTGGCAGTTGGGCCTTCTTC
>TRBV30|TRBJ1-5|-|-
CAWSVRGGRRQPQHF
TGTGCCTGGAGTGTCCGGGGGGGGAGGAGGCAGCCCCAGCATTTT